The clone carrying this T cell receptor beta chain was counted many times. Its antigen is still unknown. The data originate from a study of regulatory T cells in long-lasting Graves disease. Study-wide points: With some 2,800 shared public clonotypes, persistent patients exceeded new patients, who shared about 1,000. Persistent disease preferred TRBV28, TRBJ1-2 and TRBJ2-5; new disease, TRBV20-1 and TRBJ2-1. Limited sample numbers may have lowered accuracy.

TCR beta libraries were built with iRepertoire HTBI primers and Arm-PCR of CDR3 regions. TCRdb re-derived calls from the multiplex PCR reads in MiXCR, one entry per CDR3 protein. The sample carries about 450,000 distinct CDR3 sequences, roughly a quarter recorded once. This CDR3 is 18 amino acids long. V lost 5 bases, J lost 0 bases, and 22 bases lay in between. Germline V gene lookup returns CDR1 SGHAT and CDR2 FQNNGV. Time point here: persistent/refractory GD, antithyroid drugs over 5 years with positive TRAb. The TCR library was made from RNA extracted from PBMCs. Sequencing was performed on peripheral blood mononuclear cells (PBMCs), taken when the disease was refractory, from a patient treated with antithyroid drugs. The chain joins TRBV11-2 to TRBJ1-2; D is unresolved. The receptor comes from a female donor with Graves disease. Here the CDR3 reads CASSGLRETMRANYGYTF. The CDR3 DNA follows: TGTGCCAGCAGCGGATTACGGGAAACGATGAGAGCTAACTATGGCTACACCTTC.